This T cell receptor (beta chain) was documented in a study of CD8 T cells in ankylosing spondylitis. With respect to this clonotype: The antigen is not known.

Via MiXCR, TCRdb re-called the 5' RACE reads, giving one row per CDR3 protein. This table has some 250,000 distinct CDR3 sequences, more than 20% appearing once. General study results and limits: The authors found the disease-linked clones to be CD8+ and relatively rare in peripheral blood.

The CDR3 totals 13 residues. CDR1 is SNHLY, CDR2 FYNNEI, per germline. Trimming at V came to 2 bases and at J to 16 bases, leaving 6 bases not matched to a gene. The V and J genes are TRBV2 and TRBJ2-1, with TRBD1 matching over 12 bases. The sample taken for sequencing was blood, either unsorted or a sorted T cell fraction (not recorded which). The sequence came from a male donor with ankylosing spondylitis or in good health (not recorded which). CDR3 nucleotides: TGTGCCAGCAGTGAATTTGGGACAGGGGGCTCATTCTTC. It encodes CASSEFGTGGSFF. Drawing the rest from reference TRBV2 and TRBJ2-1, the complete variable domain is EPEVTQTPSHQVTQMGQEVILRCVPISNHLYFYWYRQILGQKVEFLVSFYNNEISEKSEIFDDQFSVERPDGSNFTLKIRSTKLEDSAMYFCASSEFGTGGSFFGPGTRLTVL.